These 9 T cell receptor beta chains came from one sample sequenced in a study of blood T cell repertoires in COVID-19. Some clones are missing from TCRdb's copy, which holds only in-frame ones; the method was immunoSEQ multiplex PCR. This sample yields some 110,000 clones, of which roughly 88% are seen a single time; about 4.7% belongs to the top ten. The sample taken for sequencing was peripheral blood. The receptor set was obtained from a man between 35 and 55 years old with acute or convalescent COVID-19.

CDR3 DNA sequence: TGTGCTAGTGGCTCAACGACAGGGGACCTCTCCTACGAGCAGTACTTC. Protein product: CASGSTTGDLSYEQYF. The chain uses TRBV12-5 and TRBJ2-7; TRBD1 agrees at 8 bases. Germline V gives CDR1 LGHNT, CDR2 FRNRAP. CDR3 size: 16 residues. V lost 6 bases to trimming and J lost 0 bases; unmatched junction nucleotides: 10. Based on the CDR3 plus reference TRBV12-5 and TRBJ2-7, the full variable domain is DARVTQTPRHKVTEMGQEVTMRCQPILGHNTVFWYRQTMMQGLELLAYFRNRAPLDDSGMPKDRFSAEMPDATLATLKIQPSEPRDSAVYFCASGSTTGDLSYEQYFGPGTRLTVT.

This chain links TRBV12-3 or TRBV12-4 with TRBJ1-1, with D unclear. This CDR3 comprises 13 residues. V lost 5 bases to trimming and J lost 0 bases, with 7 bases between them. CDR3 coding DNA: TGTGCCAGCAGTCCAAACTTGAACACTGAAGCTTTCTTT. It codes for CASSPNLNTEAFF.

V is TRBV7-2 and J is TRBJ1-2; TRBD1 matches at 10 bases. The germline CDR1 and CDR2 sequences are SGHTA and FQGNSA. V shed 4 bases and J 4 bases; nucleotides not matched to a gene: 9. This CDR3 comprises 16 residues. The CDR3 loop reads CASSWSRDRGGYGYTF. DNA of the CDR3: TGTGCCAGCAGCTGGTCCCGGGACAGGGGTGGCTATGGCTACACCTTC.

The chain employs TRBV9 and TRBJ2-7; a weak D match, TRBD1 (6 bases). Germline V gene data show CDR1 as SGDLS and CDR2 as YYNGEE. Between the trimmed V and J ends, which lost 0 bases and 2 bases, there was a span of 12 bases. The CDR3 contains 15 residues. CDR3 region: CASSVEGDNTYEQYF. CDR3 nucleotides: TGTGCCAGCAGCGTAGAGGGGGACAACACCTACGAGCAGTACTTC. Looking up the rest from reference TRBV9 and TRBJ2-7 gives the full variable domain: DSGVTQTPKHLITATGQRVTLRCSPRSGDLSVYWYQQSLDQGLQFLIQYYNGEERAKGNILERFSAQQFPDLHSELNLSSLELGDSALYFCASSVEGDNTYEQYFGPGTRLTVT.

This clone was seen a single time. The rearrangement links TRBV12-5 to TRBJ1-1; D is uncertain. The CDR3 is made up of 13 amino acids. Trimming shortened V by 6 bases and J by 6 bases, and 14 bases separated the two germline ends. Germline values: CDR1 LGHNT, CDR2 FRNRAP. The CDR3 nucleotides are TGTGCTAGTGGCAAGAGGGAGGGCGCTGAAGCTTTCTTT. Protein sequence: CASGKREGAEAFF.

CDR3 region: CAISEVALAAGSPLHF. CDR3 nucleotide sequence: TGTGCCATCAGTGAGGTCGCGTTGGCGGCAGGGTCACCCCTCCACTTT. The chain joins TRBV10-3 to TRBJ1-6, with D perhaps TRBD1 (5 bases). Germline lookup yields CDR1 ENHRY and CDR2 SYGVKD. This CDR3 is 16 amino acids long. The V and J ends lost 2 bases and 10 bases respectively, with 18 bases between them.

The chain joins TRBV10-1 to TRBJ2-5, with TRBD2 matching over 11 bases. V shed 3 bases and J 2 bases; nucleotides not matched to a gene: 2. This CDR3 comprises 15 residues. Germline lookup yields CDR1 WNHNN and CDR2 SYGVQD (reference sequence). CDR3 amino acids: CASSDGLAGQETQYF. In DNA form, the CDR3 reads TGCGCCAGCAGTGATGGACTAGCGGGTCAAGAGACCCAGTACTTC.

The chain joins TRBV19 to TRBJ2-1; 8 bases map to TRBD1. This CDR3 region has 14 residues. The trim removed 8 bases at V and 4 bases at J, leaving 7 bases unmatched. CDR1 and CDR2 from the germline V gene are LNHDA and SQIVND (reference sequence). This CDR3 is CASGAGGVYNEQFF. The CDR3 nucleotides read TGTGCCAGTGGAGCAGGGGGCGTGTACAATGAGCAGTTCTTC.

The chain uses TRBV29-1 and TRBJ2-5; D possibly corresponds to TRBD2 (7 bases). V dropped 4 bases and J dropped 2 bases, with 17 bases sitting between them. Looked up from germline, CDR1 is SQVTM and CDR2 is ANQGSEA. The CDR3 spans 15 residues. The chain's CDR3 is CSVGRGGNQQETQYF. The CDR3 region has the DNA TGCAGCGTTGGTAGGGGGGGGAACCAACAAGAGACCCAGTACTTC.